This T cell receptor (beta chain) appears in the sequencing data of a study of T cell changes during pregnancy in multiple sclerosis (dated by TCRdb to the late 2010s). Regarding the complete study: The study looked at changes in the T cell repertoire across pregnancy in women with multiple sclerosis.

Cut back by 1 base and 5 bases, the V and J ends lie 13 bases apart. Taken from the germline V gene, the CDR1 and CDR2 loops are SGHVS and FNYEAQ. The CDR3 starts with the cysteine, ends with the phenylalanine, and has 15 residues. Of the read, only the CDR3 DNA is kept; its 45 bases are in frame from base 1. The library was made by the immunoSEQ multiplex PCR assay. This immuneACCESS table, as held by TCRdb, lists in-frame sequences with V and J called but not all clones. Of the missing ones, under half trace to an unresolved V gene in checked studies; the others have no known cause. A total of 50,000 to 65,000 clones appear in this sample, around 96% of them only once. Of the sample, roughly 2.3% falls within the top ten clones. As regards this clone: Its target antigen remains unknown. One base away there is no much larger clone; base qualities are not given.

Sample: CD8+ T cells from peripheral blood mononuclear cells, taken after pregnancy. This TCR was sampled from a female donor with multiple sclerosis, enrolled in a pregnancy study. This receptor chain uses TRBV7-6 and TRBJ2-3, with a tentative D gene TRBD1 over 8 matching bases. The base sequence is TGTGCCAGCAGCTTAGAGGACAGGGAGGGAGATACGCAGTATTTT. This is translated as CASSLEDREGDTQYF.